A selection of T cell receptor beta chains follows, all from one sample in a study of cytomegalovirus exposure and HLA in healthy donors. Only in-frame clones appear in the TCRdb table, and some are missing; sequencing was by immunoSEQ multiplex PCR. The sample lists 65,000 or so clones, 60% to 65% occurring once. The source material was PBMCs. These receptor sequences come from a young man in good health and CMV-seronegative. CDR3s include the opening cysteine and the closing phenylalanine or tryptophan. A D gene is named only where the DNA matches it firmly. Clone size is shown for a subset of rows, as once, few, many or a class of expanded clone.

few TRBJ1-1 TRBV7-8 TRBD1 CASQVSGGGTEAFF TGTGCCAGCCAGGTTTCAGGGGGTGGCACTGAAGCTTTCTTT
few TRBJ1-5 TRBV6-1 . CASKRVGNQPQHF TGTGCCAGCAAGAGGGTAGGAAATCAGCCCCAGCATTTT
. TRBJ1-6 TRBV7-9 TRBD1 CASSPQAGGYSPLHF TGTGCCAGCAGCCCACAGGCAGGGGGGTATTCACCCCTCCACTTT
. TRBJ1-2 TRBV6-1 . CASSDRNTNGYTF TGTGCCAGCAGTGATAGGAACACTAACGGCTACACCTTC
. TRBJ2-5 TRBV5-1 TRBD1 CASSSGTEETQYF TGCGCCAGCAGCTCCGGGACAGAAGAGACCCAGTACTTC
. TRBJ2-1 TRBV7-2 TRBD2 CASRVASGGSNEQFF TGTGCCAGCAGAGTCGCTAGCGGGGGGTCGAATGAGCAGTTCTTC
. TRBJ1-4 TRBV29-1 TRBD1 CSVKETGGGSPLTNEKLFF TGCAGCGTCAAAGAAACAGGGGGAGGTAGCCCGCTGACTAATGAAAAACTGTTTTTT
. TRBJ2-3 TRBV7-2 TRBD2 CASSSMGGGLASTDTQYF TGTGCCAGCAGCTCCATGGGCGGGGGGTTGGCATCTACAGATACGCAGTATTTT
. TRBJ1-1 TRBV7-9 . CASSSKESAEAFF TGTGCCAGCAGCTCCAAAGAATCGGCTGAAGCTTTCTTT
. TRBJ2-5 TRBV7-2 . CASSLGQHQETQYF TGTGCCAGCAGCTTAGGACAACACCAAGAGACCCAGTACTTC
medium-sized TRBJ2-7 TRBV7-8 . CASSLTYQSGGAYSYEQYF TGTGCCAGCAGCTTAACCTATCAGAGTGGCGGGGCCTACTCCTACGAGCAGTACTTC
once TRBJ2-3 TRBV19 . CASSMTSTDTQYF TGTGCCAGTAGTATGACTTCCACAGATACGCAGTATTTT
. TRBJ2-7 TRBV5-4 TRBD2 CASSLGLAGTYEQYF TGTGCCAGCAGCTTGGGACTAGCGGGGACCTACGAGCAGTACTTC
. TRBJ2-7 TRBV10-3 TRBD1 CAISESYRGRDEQYF TGTGCCATCAGTGAGTCTTACAGGGGGCGAGACGAGCAGTACTTC
. TRBJ1-1 TRBV7-8 . CASSFGGDGTEAFF TGTGCCAGCAGCTTTGGGGGGGATGGCACTGAAGCTTTCTTT
. TRBJ1-2 TRBV5-1 . CASSSWDGGYGYTF TGCGCCAGCAGCTCCTGGGACGGGGGCTATGGCTACACCTTC
. TRBJ2-7 TRBV6-6 . CASSRGIHEQYF TGTGCCAGCTCCCGGGGGATCCACGAGCAGTACTTC
. TRBJ2-2 TRBV14 . CASSPPRGAQNTGELFF TGTGCCAGCAGCCCCCCGCGTGGGGCCCAGAACACCGGGGAGCTGTTTTTT
. TRBJ1-1 TRBV15 . CATSREDELDTEAFF TGTGCCACCAGCAGGGAGGACGAACTGGACACTGAAGCTTTCTTT
. TRBJ1-6 TRBV6-5 . CASSYGSSYNSPLHF TGTGCCAGCAGTTACGGGAGCTCCTATAATTCACCCCTCCACTTT
. TRBJ2-3 TRBV29-1 TRBD1 CSTVTGVADTQYF TGCAGCACGGTGACAGGGGTGGCAGATACGCAGTATTTT
. TRBJ2-5 TRBV5-1 . CASSFGEETQYF TGCGCCAGCAGCTTTGGGGAGGAGACCCAGTACTTC
. TRBJ2-1 TRBV18 TRBD2 CASSPLGGVDEQFF TGTGCCAGCTCACCATTGGGGGGGGTGGATGAGCAGTTCTTC
. TRBJ1-2 TRBV29-1 . CSVVSRAANYGYTF TGCAGCGTTGTTAGCAGAGCAGCTAACTATGGCTACACCTTC
few TRBJ2-3 TRBV6-5 . CASSPDITDTQYF TGTGCCAGCAGCCCGGACATCACCGATACGCAGTATTTT
many TRBJ1-2 TRBV7-9 TRBD1 CASSSATGYYGYTF TGTGCCAGCAGCTCCGCGACAGGGTACTATGGCTACACCTTC
. TRBJ2-7 TRBV4-2 TRBD1 CASSPGQGVGGGFYEQYF TGTGCCAGCAGCCCGGGACAGGGTGTCGGTGGGGGCTTCTACGAGCAGTACTTC
. TRBJ2-7 TRBV6-5 . CASSYSDTAYEQYF TGTGCCAGCAGTTACTCGGACACCGCCTACGAGCAGTACTTC
. TRBJ1-5 TRBV6-5 . CASSYSRNSNQPQHF TGTGCCAGCAGTTACAGCAGGAATAGCAATCAGCCCCAGCATTTT
few TRBJ2-5 TRBV5-1 . CASSLQGLGETQYF TGCGCCAGCAGCTTGCAGGGACTGGGGGAGACCCAGTACTTC
. TRBJ2-7 TRBV6-1 . CASSLGQISYEQYF TGTGCCAGCAGCCTCGGACAAATCTCCTACGAGCAGTACTTC
. TRBJ2-7 TRBV30 TRBD2 CAWSATSGASEQYF TGTGCCTGGAGTGCGACTAGCGGGGCGTCCGAGCAGTACTTC
. TRBJ1-1 TRBV19 . CASNRQIVQNTEAFF TGTGCCAGTAACAGACAGATCGTGCAAAACACTGAAGCTTTCTTT
. TRBJ2-7 TRBV4-1 . CASSHPGTNAYEQYF TGCGCCAGCAGCCATCCCGGGACAAACGCCTACGAGCAGTACTTC
once TRBJ2-5 TRBV2 TRBD1 CASGWSGGETQYF TGTGCCAGTGGTTGGTCAGGGGGAGAGACCCAGTACTTC
. TRBJ2-5 TRBV6-6 TRBD2 CASSYRSSGEQETQYF TGTGCCAGCAGTTACCGTTCTAGCGGGGAGCAAGAGACCCAGTACTTC
. TRBJ2-7 TRBV5-1 TRBD1 CASSHGDRDLYEQYF TGCGCCAGCAGCCACGGGGACAGGGACCTCTACGAGCAGTACTTC
. TRBJ2-5 TRBV1 . CTSTVSRGWSETQYF TGCACCAGCACCGTCTCGCGGGGGTGGAGCGAGACCCAGTACTTC
few TRBJ2-5 TRBV7-3 . CASSPSGAEETQYF TGTGCCAGCAGCCCCAGTGGTGCTGAAGAGACCCAGTACTTC
. TRBJ2-7 TRBV7-9 . CASSSGHSNYEQYF TGTGCCAGCAGCTCAGGACATTCAAACTACGAGCAGTACTTC
. TRBJ2-7 TRBV27 TRBD1 CASGTGGAYEQYF TGTGCCAGCGGGACAGGGGGGGCCTACGAGCAGTACTTC
few TRBJ1-1 TRBV5-8 . CASSRQRSDEAFF TGTGCCAGCAGCCGACAGAGATCTGATGAAGCTTTCTTT
. TRBJ1-1 TRBV15 . CATSIAPNTEAFF TGTGCCACCAGCATAGCACCGAACACTGAAGCTTTCTTT
. TRBJ2-1 TRBV27 TRBD2 CASSLLAGGPKFF TGTGCCAGCAGCCTACTAGCGGGGGGGCCGAAGTTCTTC
. TRBJ2-2 TRBV9 TRBD2 CASSVGLAESGELFF TGTGCCAGCAGCGTAGGACTAGCGGAATCCGGGGAGCTGTTTTTT
. TRBJ2-3 TRBV5-4 TRBD2 CASRQAGGYTDTQYF TGTGCCAGCAGGCAAGCGGGGGGGTACACAGATACGCAGTATTTT
few TRBJ1-1 TRBV6-1 TRBD1 CASSVQGALTTEAFF TGTGCCAGCAGTGTACAGGGGGCTCTGACCACTGAAGCTTTCTTT
few TRBJ2-7 TRBV2 . CASSNRVYEQYF TGTGCCAGCAGTAACAGGGTCTACGAGCAGTACTTC
. TRBJ2-2 TRBV7-7 . CASSVRSGELFF TGTGCCAGCAGCGTCAGGTCCGGGGAGCTGTTTTTT
. TRBJ1-2 TRBV29-1 TRBD1 CSVGQGADYGYTF TGCAGCGTTGGACAGGGGGCTGACTATGGCTACACCTTC